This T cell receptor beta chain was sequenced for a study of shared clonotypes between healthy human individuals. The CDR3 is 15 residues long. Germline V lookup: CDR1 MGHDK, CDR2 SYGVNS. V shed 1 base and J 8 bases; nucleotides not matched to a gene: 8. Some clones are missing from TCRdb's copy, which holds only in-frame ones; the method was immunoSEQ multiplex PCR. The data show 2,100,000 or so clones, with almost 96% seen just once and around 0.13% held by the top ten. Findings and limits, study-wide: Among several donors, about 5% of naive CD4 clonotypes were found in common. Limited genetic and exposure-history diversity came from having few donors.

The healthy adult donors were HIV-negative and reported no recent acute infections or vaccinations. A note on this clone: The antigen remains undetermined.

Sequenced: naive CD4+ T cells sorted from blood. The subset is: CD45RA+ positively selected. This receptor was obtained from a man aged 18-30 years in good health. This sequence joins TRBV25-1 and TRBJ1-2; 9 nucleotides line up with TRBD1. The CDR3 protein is CASSESGQGHGGYTF. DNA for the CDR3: TGTGCCAGCAGTGAATCCGGACAGGGGCACGGGGGCTACACCTTC.